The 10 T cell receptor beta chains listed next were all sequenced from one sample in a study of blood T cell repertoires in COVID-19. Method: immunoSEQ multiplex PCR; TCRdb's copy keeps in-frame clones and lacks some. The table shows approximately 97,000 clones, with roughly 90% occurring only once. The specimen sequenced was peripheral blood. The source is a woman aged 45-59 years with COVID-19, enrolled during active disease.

CDR3 loop: CASSRGPGYTF. CDR3 nucleotide sequence: TGTGCCAGCAGCCGCGGGCCGGGCTACACCTTC. The V and J genes are TRBV4-2 and TRBJ1-2; D gene uncertain. Germline CDR1 LGHNA, CDR2 YNFKEQ. The length of the CDR3 is 11 residues. The germline V and J ends were trimmed by 4 bases and 8 bases, with 8 bases remaining between them.

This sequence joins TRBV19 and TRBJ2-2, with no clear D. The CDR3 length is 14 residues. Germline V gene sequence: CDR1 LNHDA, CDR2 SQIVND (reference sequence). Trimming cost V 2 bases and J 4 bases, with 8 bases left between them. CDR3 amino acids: CASSILALTGELFF. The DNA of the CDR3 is TGTGCCAGTAGTATACTGGCCCTCACCGGGGAGCTGTTTTTT.

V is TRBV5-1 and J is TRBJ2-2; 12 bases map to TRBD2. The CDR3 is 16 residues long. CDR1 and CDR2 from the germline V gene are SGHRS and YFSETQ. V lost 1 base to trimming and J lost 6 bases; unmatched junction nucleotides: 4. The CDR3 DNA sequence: TGCGCCAGCAGCTTGCGACTAGCGGGGGACTCCGGGGAGCTGTTTTTT. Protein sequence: CASSLRLAGDSGELFF. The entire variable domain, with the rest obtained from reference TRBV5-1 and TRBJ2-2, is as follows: KAGVTQTPRYLIKTRGQQVTLSCSPISGHRSVSWYQQTPGQGLQFLFEYFSETQRNKGNFPGRFSGRQFSNSRSEMNVSTLELGDSALYLCASSLRLAGDSGELFFGEGSRLTVL.

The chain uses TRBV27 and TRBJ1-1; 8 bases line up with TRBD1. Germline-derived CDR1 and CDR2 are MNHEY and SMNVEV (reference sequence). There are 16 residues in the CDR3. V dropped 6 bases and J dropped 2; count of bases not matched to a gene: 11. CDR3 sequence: CASRFNTGGLNTEAFF. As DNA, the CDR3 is TGTGCCAGCAGATTCAACACAGGGGGATTAAACACTGAAGCTTTCTTT.

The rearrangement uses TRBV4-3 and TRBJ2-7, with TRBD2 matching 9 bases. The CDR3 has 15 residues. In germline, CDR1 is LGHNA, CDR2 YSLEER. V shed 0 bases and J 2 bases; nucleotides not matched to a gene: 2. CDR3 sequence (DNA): TGCGCCAGCAGCCAAGAGCGGGGGGGCCCCTACGAGCAGTACTTC. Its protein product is CASSQERGGPYEQYF.

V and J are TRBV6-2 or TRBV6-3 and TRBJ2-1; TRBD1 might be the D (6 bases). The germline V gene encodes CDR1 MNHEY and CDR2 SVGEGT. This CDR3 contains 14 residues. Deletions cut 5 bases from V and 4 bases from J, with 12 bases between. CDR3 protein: CASSAHGQYNEQFF. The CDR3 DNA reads TGTGCCAGCAGTGCCCACGGACAGTACAATGAGCAGTTCTTC.

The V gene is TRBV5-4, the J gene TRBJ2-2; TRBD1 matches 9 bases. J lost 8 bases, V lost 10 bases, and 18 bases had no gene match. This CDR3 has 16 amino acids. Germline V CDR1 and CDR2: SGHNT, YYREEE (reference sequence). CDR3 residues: CAFGTGTGPYGGELFF. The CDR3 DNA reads TGTGCCTTCGGAACCGGGACAGGGCCTTATGGGGGGGAGCTGTTTTTT.

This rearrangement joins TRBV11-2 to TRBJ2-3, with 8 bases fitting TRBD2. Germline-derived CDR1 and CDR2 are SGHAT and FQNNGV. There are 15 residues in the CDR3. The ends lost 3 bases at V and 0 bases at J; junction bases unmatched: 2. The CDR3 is CASSFREGSTDTQYF. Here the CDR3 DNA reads TGTGCCAGCAGCTTCCGGGAGGGGAGCACAGATACGCAGTATTTT.

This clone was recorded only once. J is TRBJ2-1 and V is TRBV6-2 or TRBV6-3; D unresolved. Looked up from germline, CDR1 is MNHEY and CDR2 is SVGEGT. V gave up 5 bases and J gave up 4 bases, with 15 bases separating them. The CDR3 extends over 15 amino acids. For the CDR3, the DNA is TGTGCCAGCAGTGCCCCCTTTAACACGTACAATGAGCAGTTCTTC. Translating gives CASSAPFNTYNEQFF.

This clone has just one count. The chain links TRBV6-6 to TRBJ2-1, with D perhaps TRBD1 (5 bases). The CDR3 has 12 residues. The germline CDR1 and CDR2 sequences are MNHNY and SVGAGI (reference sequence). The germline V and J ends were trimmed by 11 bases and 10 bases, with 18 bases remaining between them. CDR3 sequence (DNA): TGTGCCGGCGGAAGTGGGGCAGGGGAGCAGTTCTTC. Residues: CAGGSGAGEQFF.